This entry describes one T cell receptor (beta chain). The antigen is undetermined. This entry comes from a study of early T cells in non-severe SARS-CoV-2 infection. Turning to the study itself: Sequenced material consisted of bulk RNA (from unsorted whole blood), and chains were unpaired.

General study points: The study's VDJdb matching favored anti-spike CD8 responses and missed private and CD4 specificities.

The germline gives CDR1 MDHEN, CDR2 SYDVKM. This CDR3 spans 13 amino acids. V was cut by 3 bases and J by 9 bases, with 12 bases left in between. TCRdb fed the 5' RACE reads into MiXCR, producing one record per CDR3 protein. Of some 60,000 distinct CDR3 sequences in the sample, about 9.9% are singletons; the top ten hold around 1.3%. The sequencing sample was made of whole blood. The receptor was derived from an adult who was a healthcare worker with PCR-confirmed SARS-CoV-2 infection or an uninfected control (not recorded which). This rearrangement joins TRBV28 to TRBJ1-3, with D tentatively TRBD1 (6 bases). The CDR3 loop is CASSLGIGGTIYF. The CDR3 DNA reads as TGTGCCAGCAGTTTGGGGATAGGGGGCACCATATATTTT.